A selection of T cell receptor beta chains follows, all from one sample in a study of identical twins. One entry per CDR3 protein, called by TCRdb with MiXCR from the 5' RACE reads. The table records around 300,000 distinct CDR3 sequences, about 8% of them present only once. The data also belong to a second study, concerning yellow fever vaccine responses in identical twins.

The sequenced material came from memory (CD45RO+) T cells sorted from blood. These receptor sequences come from a woman aged 18 to 35 in good health. The CDR3 runs from the conserved cysteine through the conserved F or W. D genes are given only for firm matches. Where a row states a size, it is once, few, many or the class of an expanded clone; other rows omit it.

v_gene	d_gene	j_gene	abundance	CDR3aa	CDR3nt
TRBV19	.	TRBJ2-1	.	CASSILGGTLNNEQFF	TGTGCCAGTAGTATCCTCGGCGGGACACTTAACAATGAGCAGTTCTTC
TRBV3-1	.	TRBJ2-3	.	CASSQDHRPDTQYF	TGTGCCAGCAGCCAAGATCACCGGCCAGATACGCAGTATTTT
TRBV5-8	.	TRBJ2-1	.	CASSITRDRFEQFF	TGTGCCAGCAGCATTACCCGAGACAGATTTGAGCAGTTCTTC
TRBV11-3	.	TRBJ2-1	.	CASSFLATGHYNEQFF	TGTGCCAGCAGCTTTCTAGCCACAGGACACTACAATGAGCAGTTCTTC
TRBV6-2/TRBV6-3	.	TRBJ2-1	many	CASSRVGNEQFF	TGTGCCAGCAGCCGTGTCGGGAATGAGCAGTTCTTC
TRBV11-2	.	TRBJ1-4	.	CASSPIRDTREKLFF	TGTGCCAGCAGCCCAATTCGGGACACTCGGGAAAAACTGTTTTTT
TRBV15	.	TRBJ1-6	few	CATSRDKGYNSPLHF	TGTGCCACCAGCAGAGATAAGGGCTATAATTCACCCCTCCACTTT
TRBV27	.	TRBJ2-5	.	CASSTGQLNRWYF	TGTGCCAGCAGTACCGGACAGTTAAATCGGTGGTACTTC
TRBV7-3	.	TRBJ2-1	.	CASSQRTTGSYNEQFF	TGTGCCAGCAGCCAACGGACTACGGGCTCCTACAATGAGCAGTTCTTC
TRBV2	.	TRBJ2-2	.	CASRRDKLPNTGELFF	TGTGCCAGCCGACGGGACAAACTACCGAACACCGGGGAGCTGTTTTTT
TRBV3-1	TRBD2	TRBJ2-5	few	CASNPGGGPQETQYF	TGTGCCAGCAACCCCGGCGGGGGGCCCCAAGAGACCCAGTACTTC
TRBV20-1	TRBD2	TRBJ2-5	few	CSARGRLAGVFLAETQYF	TGCAGTGCTAGAGGCCGACTAGCGGGAGTCTTTTTGGCAGAGACCCAGTACTTC
TRBV11-1	.	TRBJ2-2	.	CASSPGVGQGSTGELFF	TGTGCCAGCAGCCCCGGGGTAGGGCAGGGGAGCACCGGGGAGCTGTTTTTT
TRBV15	.	TRBJ1-1	few	CATSRDLMGPREAFF	TGTGCCACCAGCAGAGATTTAATGGGGCCGCGCGAAGCTTTCTTT
TRBV18	.	TRBJ2-5	.	CASSPDYDLGTQYF	TGTGCCAGCTCACCTGATTACGATCTCGGGACCCAGTACTTC
TRBV4-1	.	TRBJ1-3	many	CASSHQGSGNTIYF	TGCGCCAGCAGCCATCAGGGTTCTGGAAACACCATATATTTT
TRBV19	.	TRBJ2-1	.	CASNRVGYNEQFF	TGTGCCAGTAACAGGGTAGGGTACAATGAGCAGTTCTTC
TRBV11-2	.	TRBJ1-1	.	CASSLKGDLLNTEAFF	TGTGCCAGCAGCTTAAAAGGGGACCTCTTGAACACTGAAGCTTTCTTT
TRBV6-2/TRBV6-3	.	TRBJ1-2	.	CASGDRLENYGYTF	TGTGCCAGCGGAGACAGGCTTGAAAACTATGGCTACACCTTC
TRBV10-2	TRBD2	TRBJ2-7	.	CASSGLAGVEEQYF	TGCGCCAGCAGCGGACTAGCGGGAGTCGAAGAGCAGTACTTC
TRBV10-1	.	TRBJ1-2	.	CASNDSPQTYTF	TGCGCCAGCAACGACAGCCCACAGACCTACACCTTC
TRBV5-5	TRBD2	TRBJ2-1	few	CASSFVAGGTSSYNEQFF	TGTGCCAGCAGCTTCGTAGCGGGGGGAACTAGCTCCTACAATGAGCAGTTCTTC
TRBV10-2	.	TRBJ1-1	many	CASSAKENTEAFF	TGCGCCAGCAGTGCTAAGGAGAACACTGAAGCTTTCTTT
TRBV6-1	.	TRBJ2-3	.	CASSELTGALDTQYF	TGTGCCAGCAGTGAACTCACCGGGGCCTTGGATACGCAGTATTTT
TRBV27	TRBD2	TRBJ2-7	.	CASSFGRPGLAGESIEQYF	TGTGCCAGCTCGTTCGGTCGTCCGGGACTAGCGGGAGAGTCGATCGAGCAGTACTTC
TRBV29-1	.	TRBJ1-6	.	CSVVSGEGSPLHF	TGCAGCGTCGTGTCTGGGGAGGGATCACCCCTCCACTTT
TRBV11-2	.	TRBJ2-6	few	CASSGISGANVLTF	TGTGCCAGCAGCGGTATCTCTGGGGCCAACGTCCTGACTTTC
TRBV20-1	.	TRBJ2-3	many	CSASGPRMDTQYF	TGCAGTGCTTCGGGCCCGCGTATGGATACGCAGTATTTT
TRBV5-1	TRBD2	TRBJ2-2	.	CASSVTSGGAKELFF	TGCGCCAGCAGCGTGACTAGCGGGGGGGCGAAGGAGCTGTTTTTT
TRBV20-1	.	TRBJ2-3	.	CSAGTHTDTQYF	TGCAGTGCTGGGACGCACACAGATACGCAGTATTTT
TRBV5-1	.	TRBJ1-1	many	CASRKDTEAFF	TGCGCCAGCAGGAAGGACACTGAAGCTTTCTTT
TRBV20-1	.	TRBJ2-3	few	CSAGGTSTDTQYF	TGCAGTGCAGGCGGAACCAGCACAGATACGCAGTATTTT
TRBV12-3/TRBV12-4	.	TRBJ2-1	many	CASSYQTVWNGNEQFF	TGTGCCAGCAGTTATCAGACTGTTTGGAACGGCAATGAGCAGTTCTTC
TRBV5-1	.	TRBJ1-1	.	CASSLEQGGREAFF	TGCGCCAGCAGCTTGGAACAGGGCGGGAGGGAAGCTTTCTTT
TRBV12-3/TRBV12-4	TRBD2	TRBJ2-1	few	CASSLLAGSTYNEQFF	TGTGCCAGCAGTTTACTAGCGGGGAGTACCTACAATGAGCAGTTCTTC
TRBV20-1	.	TRBJ1-6	many	CSARPVGVSPLHF	TGCAGTGCTAGACCCGTGGGGGTTTCACCCCTCCACTTT
TRBV7-2	TRBD1	TRBJ1-1	.	CASSFQTGANTEAFF	TGTGCCAGCAGCTTCCAGACAGGGGCAAACACTGAAGCTTTCTTT
TRBV7-6	.	TRBJ2-4	many	CASSLEAGRLKNIQYF	TGTGCCAGCAGCTTAGAGGCGGGAAGGCTTAAAAACATTCAGTACTTC
TRBV12-3/TRBV12-4	.	TRBJ1-1	many	CATQPGTAEAFF	TGTGCCACCCAGCCGGGGACGGCCGAAGCTTTCTTT
TRBV18	.	TRBJ1-2	few	CASSPNIMEVYGYTF	TGTGCCAGCTCACCAAATATTATGGAAGTGTATGGCTACACCTTC
TRBV5-1	.	TRBJ1-4	many	CASSLGGEKLFF	TGCGCCAGCAGCTTGGGCGGGGAAAAACTGTTTTTT
TRBV18	.	TRBJ2-6	.	CASSPQATVGANVLTF	TGTGCCAGCTCACCACAGGCCACCGTGGGGGCCAACGTCCTGACTTTC
TRBV6-2/TRBV6-3	TRBD2	TRBJ2-1	many	CASSRGGSSYNEQFF	TGTGCCAGCAGCCGGGGAGGGAGCTCCTACAATGAGCAGTTCTTC
TRBV5-1	.	TRBJ2-2	.	CASGQEPRGAGELFF	TGCGCCAGCGGTCAGGAGCCTAGGGGAGCGGGGGAGCTGTTTTTT
TRBV25-1	TRBD1	TRBJ1-2	few	CASSSSTGTANYGYTF	TGTGCCAGCAGTTCGAGCACCGGGACAGCGAACTATGGCTACACCTTC
TRBV7-2	TRBD1	TRBJ2-1	.	CASSLSGQGRDEQFF	TGTGCCAGCAGCTTATCGGGACAGGGTAGGGATGAGCAGTTCTTC
TRBV20-1	.	TRBJ1-1	.	CSARVGGMNTEAFF	TGCAGTGCTAGAGTCGGGGGAATGAACACTGAAGCTTTCTTT
TRBV24-1	.	TRBJ2-2	few	CATSDLESGGDTGELFF	TGTGCCACCAGTGATTTGGAATCGGGCGGAGACACCGGGGAGCTGTTTTTT
TRBV20-1	TRBD1	TRBJ2-1	.	CSGQGLSYNEQFF	TGCAGTGGACAGGGCCTCTCCTACAATGAGCAGTTCTTC